This T cell receptor beta chain was retrieved from a study of shared clonotypes between healthy human individuals. Study context: CD4 naive and memory got three plates each, CD8 naive two, CD8 memory one. The study's findings and limits: Naive CD4 clonotypes were shared across several donors at roughly 5%.

Clones were sequenced by immunoSEQ multiplex PCR, and TCRdb holds only the in-frame ones, with some missing. In the table there are 300,000 to 400,000 clones, around 67% of which are singletons. CDR3 length: 15 amino acids. The V gene's germline CDR1 is MDHEN and CDR2 SYDVKM. V gave up 10 bases and J gave up 6 bases; unmatched junction bases: 12. On this clone itself: What it binds is unknown.

The clonotype was recovered from a man younger than 40 in good health. The chain is built from TRBV28 and TRBJ1-5; 10 bases align to TRBD1. Sequenced sample: memory CD4+ T cells sorted from blood. Subset reported: CD45RA-negative fraction. The DNA of the CDR3 is TGTGCCACCAATAAACCGGGACAGGGGATTCAGCCCCAGCATTTT. Encoded protein: CATNKPGQGIQPQHF.